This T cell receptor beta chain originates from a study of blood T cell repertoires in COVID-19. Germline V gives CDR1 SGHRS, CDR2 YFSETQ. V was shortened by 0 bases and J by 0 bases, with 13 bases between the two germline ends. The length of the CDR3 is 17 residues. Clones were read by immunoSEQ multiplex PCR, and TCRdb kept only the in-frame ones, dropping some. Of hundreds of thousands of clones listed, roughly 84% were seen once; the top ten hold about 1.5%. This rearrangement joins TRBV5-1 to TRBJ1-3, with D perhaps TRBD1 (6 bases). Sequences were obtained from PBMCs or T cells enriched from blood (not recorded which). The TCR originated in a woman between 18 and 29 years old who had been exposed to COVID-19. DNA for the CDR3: TGCGCCAGCAGCTTGGCCTCGGGACACCTCTCTGGAAACACCATATATTTT. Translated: CASSLASGHLSGNTIYF.